Listed here are 18 T cell receptor beta chains from one sample, sequenced in a study of graft-versus-host responses after intestinal transplantation. Antigen specificity for these receptors is unknown. Clones were sequenced by immunoSEQ multiplex PCR, and TCRdb holds only the in-frame ones, with some missing. Of about 92,000 clones listed, 83% are singletons. This specimen was unstimulated CD8+ T cells sorted from spleen or lymph node cells, taken before intestinal transplant. The receptors were sampled from a human donor who received an intestinal transplant.

The J gene is TRBJ1-1, the V gene TRBV4-1, with D possibly TRBD1 on 5 matching bases. Germline V gene lookup returns CDR1 MGHRA and CDR2 YSYEKL. V dropped 6 bases and J dropped 2 bases, with 10 bases sitting between them. The CDR3 has 13 amino acids. Here the CDR3 reads CASSAGDNTEAFF. CDR3 nucleotide sequence: TGCGCCAGCAGTGCGGGGGATAACACTGAAGCTTTCTTT.

The chain is built from TRBV7-9 and TRBJ2-1, with 10 bases that match TRBD1. CDR3 length: 16 residues. V dropped 5 bases and J dropped 7; count of bases not matched to a gene: 11. CDR1 and CDR2 (germline): SEHNR, FQNEAQ (reference sequence). CDR3 loop: CASSVPGQGFWNEQFF. In DNA form, the CDR3 reads TGTGCCAGCAGCGTTCCGGGACAGGGGTTTTGGAATGAGCAGTTCTTC.

The CDR3 region is CASSEFGVNYEQYF. The CDR3 coding sequence is TGCGCCAGCAGTGAGTTTGGCGTGAACTACGAGCAGTACTTC. The chain links TRBV10-2 to TRBJ2-7; D remains ambiguous. Germline CDR1 and CDR2: WSHSY and SAAADI. With 1 base removed from V and 3 bases from J, the gap between germline ends came to 10 bases. CDR3 length: 14 residues.

This chain uses TRBV6-5 with TRBJ2-3, with a possible D match to TRBD1 (6 bases). V gave up 6 bases and J gave up 2 bases, with 15 bases separating them. CDR1 is MNHEY, CDR2 SVGAGI, per germline. The CDR3 contains 15 residues. The CDR3 sequence is CASSPTGQITDTQYF. The CDR3 nucleotides read TGTGCCAGCAGCCCAACAGGGCAAATCACAGATACGCAGTATTTT.

The chain recombines TRBV7-2 with TRBJ2-3; 7 nucleotides match TRBD2. Losses at the gene ends were 6 bases for V and 1 base for J; bases not matched to a gene: 4. Looked up from germline, CDR1 is SGHTA and CDR2 is FQGNSA. The CDR3 is 14 residues long. The CDR3, as DNA: TGTGCCAGCAGTTCGAGCGGGGGCACAGATACGCAGTATTTT. Protein sequence: CASSSSGGTDTQYF.

J is TRBJ2-1 and V is TRBV4-1; D not resolved. The V end lost 0 bases, the J end lost 4 bases, and 13 bases lay between the germline ends. Germline CDR1 reads MGHRA; CDR2 reads YSYEKL. The CDR3 has 16 residues. CDR3 loop: CASSQEFQLEYNEQFF. The CDR3 bases are TGCGCCAGCAGCCAAGAGTTCCAGTTGGAGTACAATGAGCAGTTCTTC.

CDR3 coding DNA: TGTGCCAGCAGTTTTATCTGGGCGGGACTAGGGTACGAGCAGTACTTC. Its protein product is CASSFIWAGLGYEQYF. This chain links TRBV28 with TRBJ2-7, with 8 bases lining up with TRBD2. The V gene end was trimmed by 3 bases and the J gene end by 4 bases; junction bases not matched to a gene: 11. The length of the CDR3 is 16 residues. Germline V gene data show CDR1 as MDHEN and CDR2 as SYDVKM.

The chain couples TRBV28 to TRBJ1-4, with TRBD1 matching over 8 bases. Trimming removed 6 bases from V and 6 bases from J; junction bases left unmatched: 18. Germline V lookup: CDR1 MDHEN, CDR2 SYDVKM. The CDR3 sequence is 18 residues long. In nucleotides, the CDR3 is TGTGCCAGCAGCCTGATCGCGGACAGGGCAAATGGAGATGAAAAACTGTTTTTT. Amino acid sequence: CASSLIADRANGDEKLFF.

This clone was detected only a few times. V usage is TRBV7-6 and J usage is TRBJ2-2; no firm D call. Trimming took off 0 bases at V and 7 bases at J, with 0 bases between the two ends. The V gene's germline CDR1 is SGHVS and CDR2 FNYEAQ. The CDR3 loop spans 11 amino acids. The CDR3 DNA reads TGTGCCAGCAGCTTAGCCGGGGAGCTGTTTTTT. This translates into CASSLAGELFF.

This rearrangement joins TRBV6-5 to TRBJ1-5; 7 bases match TRBD1. J lost 6 bases, V lost 2 bases, and 7 bases had no gene match. This CDR3 region has 15 residues. The germline V gene encodes CDR1 MNHEY and CDR2 SVGAGI. CDR3 sequence reads: CASSYRRQGGQPQHF. The CDR3 nucleotides are TGTGCCAGCAGTTACCGCCGACAGGGAGGTCAGCCCCAGCATTTT.

The J gene is TRBJ1-2, the V gene TRBV7-9; maybe TRBD1 (6 bases). CDR3 length equals 17 residues. Germline V CDR1 and CDR2: SEHNR, FQNEAQ (reference sequence). The V gene lost 4 bases and the J gene lost 4 bases, with 22 bases spanning the gap. CDR3 amino acids: CASSSIRKDSLFYGYTF. DNA for the CDR3: TGTGCCAGCAGCTCGATCAGAAAGGACAGTTTATTCTATGGCTACACCTTC.

The chain couples TRBV12-5 to TRBJ1-1; no reliable D call. The CDR3 runs 14 residues. V lost 1 base, J lost 1 base, and 7 bases lay in between. Germline lookup yields CDR1 LGHNT and CDR2 FRNRAP. The CDR3 spells CASGLGGQNTEAFF. CDR3 DNA sequence: TGTGCTAGTGGTTTGGGAGGTCAGAACACTGAAGCTTTCTTT.

This chain connects TRBV4-1 to TRBJ2-1, with a possible D match to TRBD1 (6 bases). The V gene's germline CDR1 is MGHRA and CDR2 YSYEKL. This CDR3 contains 16 residues. With 0 bases removed from V and 7 bases from J, the gap between germline ends came to 16 bases. The DNA for the CDR3 is TGCGCCAGCAGCCAAGAAGAAATGGACAGCTGGAATGAGCAGTTCTTC. Translation gives CASSQEEMDSWNEQFF.

This sequence joins TRBV5-1 and TRBJ2-7; D remains ambiguous. Trimming shortened V by 3 bases and J by 1 base, and 8 bases separated the two germline ends. CDR1 SGHRS and CDR2 YFSETQ come from the germline V gene. The CDR3 covers 13 residues. The CDR3 here is CASSSFSSYEQYF. The CDR3 DNA reads as TGCGCCAGCAGCTCTTTTAGTTCCTACGAGCAGTACTTC.

This chain joins TRBV7-6 and TRBJ2-2; no reliable D call. Germline lookup yields CDR1 SGHVS and CDR2 FNYEAQ. Trimming cost V 3 bases and J 1 base, with 9 bases left between them. This CDR3 region has 15 residues. In DNA, the CDR3 is TGTGCCAGCAGCTTCTCCCCTTTGAACACCGGGGAGCTGTTTTTT. This encodes CASSFSPLNTGELFF.

J is TRBJ2-2 and V is TRBV13; D is uncertain. The V and J ends lost 5 bases and 5 bases respectively, with 9 bases between them. The CDR3 runs to 13 residues. From germline, CDR1 is PRHDT and CDR2 FYEKMQ (reference sequence). The CDR3 DNA sequence: TGTGCCAGCAGCCTTCAGAGGACCGGGGAGCTGTTTTTT. Translation: CASSLQRTGELFF.

This chain joins TRBV7-3 and TRBJ2-1, with TRBD2 as a possible D gene (6 bases). In germline, CDR1 is SGHTA, CDR2 FQGTGA. This CDR3 region has 14 residues. V lost 2 bases to trimming and J lost 4 bases, with 9 bases between them. CDR3 in amino acids: CASSLWAGYNEQFF. The CDR3 bases are TGTGCCAGCAGCTTATGGGCGGGGTACAATGAGCAGTTCTTC.

This chain connects TRBV5-5 to TRBJ2-7, with D uncertain. Per germline, CDR1 SGHKS and CDR2 YYEKEE (reference sequence). The CDR3 is made up of 14 amino acids. The V gene lost 0 bases and the J gene lost 3 bases, with 10 bases spanning the gap. As DNA, the CDR3 is TGTGCCAGCAGCTTGGTTCCACCTGACTACGAGCAGTACTTC. This gives the protein CASSLVPPDYEQYF.